This TCR beta chain was captured in a study of blood T cell repertoires in COVID-19. Per the authors' pipeline: How many nucleated cells were present was estimated from reference gene primer amplification. Some clones are missing from TCRdb's copy, which holds only in-frame ones; the method was immunoSEQ multiplex PCR. That table furnishes V, J and clone size, whereas the DNA furnished D and trimming. There are over 200,000 clones in the sample; approximately 80% occur only once, and 15% to 20% lies in the top ten. This clone appeared once. CDR3 length: 16 residues. Germline CDR1 and CDR2: MNHEY and SVGAGI. V shed 0 bases and J shed 3 bases, with 14 bases lying between them.

V gene TRBV6-5 combines with J gene TRBJ1-2; no definite D call. The specimen was peripheral blood. The source of this sequence is a woman older than 75 with active or convalescent COVID-19. The CDR3 loop reads CASSYSDSQVDYGYTF. The CDR3 nucleotides read TGTGCCAGCAGTTACTCTGACTCGCAAGTAGACTATGGCTACACCTTC.